Below are 10 T cell receptor beta chains sequenced from a single sample in a study of radiation and T cells in renal cell carcinoma. The time point: blood 2 weeks post-SBRT. Specified treatment: 15 Gy SBRT to primary tumor, nephrectomy 4 weeks later. Profiled with immunoSEQ multiplex PCR; TCRdb holds only in-frame clones, not every one. The sample carries about 150,000 clones, 80% to 90% recorded once. Here the sequenced sample was blood, taken from a patient whose treatment included radiotherapy and nephrectomy. These receptors originate from a woman aged 45-65 years with renal cell carcinoma.

The CDR3 loop is CASSLVQSNYGYTF. For the CDR3, the DNA is TGCGCCAGCAGCTTGGTGCAGAGTAACTATGGCTACACCTTC. The chain joins TRBV5-1 to TRBJ1-2; D gene unclear. Trimming took off 0 bases at V and 1 base at J, with 7 bases between the two ends. Per the germline V gene, CDR1 is SGHRS and CDR2 is YFSETQ. There are 14 residues in the CDR3.

The chain employs TRBV7-9 and TRBJ2-1; tentatively, D is TRBD1 (6 bases). Germline V gene data show CDR1 as SEHNR and CDR2 as FQNEAQ (reference sequence). Trimming removed 4 bases at V and 6 bases at J, with 7 bases between. The CDR3 contains 12 residues. The CDR3 loop reads CASSWDINEQFF. CDR3 nucleotides: TGTGCCAGCAGCTGGGACATCAATGAGCAGTTCTTC.

The V and J genes are TRBV15 and TRBJ2-7, with 10 bases matching TRBD1. CDR3 size: 16 residues. Germline V gene data show CDR1 as LNHNV and CDR2 as YYDKDF (reference sequence). V lost 1 base, J lost 3 bases, and 6 bases stayed unmatched. Written as DNA, the CDR3 is TGTGCCACCAGCAGAGCTTCCGGGACAGGGGTCTACGAGCAGTACTTC. Translation: CATSRASGTGVYEQYF.

The rearrangement links TRBV5-1 to TRBJ1-1; no clear D gene. With 4 bases removed from V and 3 bases from J, the gap between germline ends came to 13 bases. CDR1 SGHRS and CDR2 YFSETQ come from the germline V gene. This CDR3 is 14 amino acids long. The CDR3 sequence is CASSPLSTDTEAFF. CDR3 DNA: TGCGCCAGCAGCCCTCTTTCAACTGACACTGAAGCTTTCTTT.

The chain is built from TRBV11-2 and TRBJ1-2; 7 positions match TRBD1. The V segment lost 2 bases and the J segment 4 bases; nucleotides outside the gene matches: 7. The CDR3 is made up of 15 amino acids. Germline CDR1 reads SGHAT; CDR2 reads FQNNGV. The CDR3 loop is CASSLLYTGVYGYTF. CDR3 DNA: TGTGCCAGCAGCTTATTATATACAGGGGTCTATGGCTACACCTTC.

CDR3 DNA: TGCGCCAGCAGCCAAGATCCGGGGTTCTTCGGAAACACCATATATTTT. Translation gives CASSQDPGFFGNTIYF. The chain uses TRBV4-1 and TRBJ1-3; D is unclear. Germline V gene sequence: CDR1 MGHRA, CDR2 YSYEKL. The CDR3 covers 16 residues. Trimming stripped 0 bases from V and 4 bases from J, with 13 bases between.

The chain employs TRBV7-8 and TRBJ2-7, with D tentatively TRBD2 (6 bases). The CDR3 spans 17 residues. The V gene lost 0 bases and the J gene lost 3 bases, with 18 bases spanning the gap. Germline CDR1 SGHVS, CDR2 FQNEAQ. The CDR3 protein is CASSLAVVAGSIYEQYF. The CDR3 DNA follows: TGTGCCAGCAGCTTAGCTGTCGTGGCGGGGAGCATCTACGAGCAGTACTTC.

The chain links TRBV5-1 to TRBJ2-7; no definite D call. The V gene's germline CDR1 is SGHRS and CDR2 YFSETQ. Trimming took off 6 bases at V and 0 bases at J, with 13 bases between the two ends. The CDR3 is made up of 14 amino acids. Written as DNA, the CDR3 is TGCGCCAGCAATCCGGGCCCCAGCTCCTACGAGCAGTACTTC. It encodes CASNPGPSSYEQYF.

This chain connects TRBV5-4 to TRBJ2-7; 11 bases align to TRBD1. Germline CDR1 SGHNT, CDR2 YYREEE (reference sequence). CDR3 length: 15 residues. V lost 4 bases, J lost 4 bases, and 7 bases stayed unmatched. The CDR3 loop reads CASSRRTGGLYEQYF. CDR3 coding DNA: TGTGCCAGCAGCAGGAGGACAGGGGGCTTGTACGAGCAGTACTTC. Full variable domain (rest looked up from reference TRBV5-4 and TRBJ2-7): ETGVTQSPTHLIKTRGQQVTLRCSSQSGHNTVSWYQQALGQGPQFIFQYYREEENGRGNFPPRFSGLQFPNYSSELNVNALELDDSALYLCASSRRTGGLYEQYFGPGTRLTVT.

This clone was seen more than once but under ten times. V is TRBV18 and J is TRBJ2-7, with TRBD2 as a possible D gene (6 bases). V lost 4 bases, J lost 7 bases, and 17 bases lay in between. The CDR3 contains 14 residues. Germline V gives CDR1 KGHSH, CDR2 LQKENI. The CDR3 nucleotides read TGTGCCAGCTCACTGGACTCGGGGGTGAGGGAGCAGTACTTC. Translating gives CASSLDSGVREQYF.